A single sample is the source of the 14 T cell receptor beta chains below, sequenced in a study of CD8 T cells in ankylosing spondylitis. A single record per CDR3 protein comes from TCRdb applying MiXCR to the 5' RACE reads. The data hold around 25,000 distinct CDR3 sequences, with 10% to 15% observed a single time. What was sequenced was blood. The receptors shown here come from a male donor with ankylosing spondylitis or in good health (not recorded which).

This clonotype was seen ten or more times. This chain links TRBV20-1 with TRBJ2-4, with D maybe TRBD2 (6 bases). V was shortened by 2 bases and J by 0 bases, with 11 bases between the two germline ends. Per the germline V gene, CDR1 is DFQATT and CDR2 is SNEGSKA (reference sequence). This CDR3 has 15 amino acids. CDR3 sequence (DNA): TGCAGTGCTAGACGACCGGGACTAGCCAAAAACATTCAGTACTTC. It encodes CSARRPGLAKNIQYF.

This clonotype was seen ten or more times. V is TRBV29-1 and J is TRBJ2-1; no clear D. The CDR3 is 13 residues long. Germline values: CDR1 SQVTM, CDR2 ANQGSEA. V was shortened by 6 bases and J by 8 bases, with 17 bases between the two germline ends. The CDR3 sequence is CSVRELSRYEQFF. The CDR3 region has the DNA TGCAGCGTGCGAGAATTGTCAAGGTATGAGCAGTTCTTC.

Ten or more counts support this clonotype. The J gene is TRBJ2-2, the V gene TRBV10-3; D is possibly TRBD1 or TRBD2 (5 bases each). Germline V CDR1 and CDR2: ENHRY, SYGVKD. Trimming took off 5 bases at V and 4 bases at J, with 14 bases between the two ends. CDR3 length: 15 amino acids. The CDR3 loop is CAISSGPGGTGELFF. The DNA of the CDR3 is TGTGCCATCAGTTCGGGACCTGGGGGCACCGGGGAGCTGTTTTTT.

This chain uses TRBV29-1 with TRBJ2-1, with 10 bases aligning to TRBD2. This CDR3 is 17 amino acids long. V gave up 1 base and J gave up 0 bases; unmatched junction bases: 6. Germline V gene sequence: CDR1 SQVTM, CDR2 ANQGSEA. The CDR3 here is CSVEGNSGGPSYNEQFF. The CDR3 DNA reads TGCAGCGTTGAAGGTAATAGCGGGGGGCCCTCCTACAATGAGCAGTTCTTC.

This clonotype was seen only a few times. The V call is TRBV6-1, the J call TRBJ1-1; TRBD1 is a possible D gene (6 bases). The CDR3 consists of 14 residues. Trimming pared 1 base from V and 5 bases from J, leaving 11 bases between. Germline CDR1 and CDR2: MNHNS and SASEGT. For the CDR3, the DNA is TGTGCCAGCAGTGAAGAAAGGGGGTGGACTGAAGCTTTCTTT. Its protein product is CASSEERGWTEAFF.

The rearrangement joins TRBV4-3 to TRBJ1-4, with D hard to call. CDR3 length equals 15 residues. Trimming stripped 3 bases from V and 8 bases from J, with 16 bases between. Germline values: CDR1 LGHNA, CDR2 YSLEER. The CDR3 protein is CASSHLRDGNEKLFF. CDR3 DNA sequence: TGCGCCAGCAGCCACTTACGGGATGGGAACGAAAAACTGTTTTTT.

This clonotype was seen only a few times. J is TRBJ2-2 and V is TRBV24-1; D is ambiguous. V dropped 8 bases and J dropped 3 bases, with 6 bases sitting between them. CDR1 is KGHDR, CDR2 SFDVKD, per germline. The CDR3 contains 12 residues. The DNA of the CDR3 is TGTGCCACCAATCAGGACACCGGGGAGCTGTTTTTT. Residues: CATNQDTGELFF.

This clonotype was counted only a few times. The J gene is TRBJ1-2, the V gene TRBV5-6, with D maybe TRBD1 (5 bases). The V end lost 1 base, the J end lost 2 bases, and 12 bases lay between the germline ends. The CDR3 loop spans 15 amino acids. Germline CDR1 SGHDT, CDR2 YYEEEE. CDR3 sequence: CASSLRGYLNYGYTF. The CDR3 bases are TGTGCCAGCAGCTTGCGGGGGTACCTAAACTATGGCTACACCTTC. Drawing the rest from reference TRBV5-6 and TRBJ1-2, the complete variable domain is DAGVTQSPTHLIKTRGQQVTLRCSPKSGHDTVSWYQQALGQGPQFIFQYYEEEERQRGNFPDRFSGHQFPNYSSELNVNALLLGDSALYLCASSLRGYLNYGYTFGSGTRLTVV.

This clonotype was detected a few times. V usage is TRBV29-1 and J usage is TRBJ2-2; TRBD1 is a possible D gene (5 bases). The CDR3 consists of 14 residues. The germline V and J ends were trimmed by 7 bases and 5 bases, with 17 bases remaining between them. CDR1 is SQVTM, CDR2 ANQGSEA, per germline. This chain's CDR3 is CSARNRSGTGELFF. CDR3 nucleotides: TGCAGCGCCCGAAACAGGTCTGGTACCGGGGAGCTGTTTTTT.

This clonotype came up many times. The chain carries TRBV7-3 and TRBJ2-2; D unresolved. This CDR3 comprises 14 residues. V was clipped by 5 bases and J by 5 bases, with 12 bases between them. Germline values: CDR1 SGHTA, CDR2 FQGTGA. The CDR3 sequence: CASSPTSGTGELFF. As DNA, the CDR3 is TGTGCCAGCAGCCCGACGTCAGGAACCGGGGAGCTGTTTTTT.

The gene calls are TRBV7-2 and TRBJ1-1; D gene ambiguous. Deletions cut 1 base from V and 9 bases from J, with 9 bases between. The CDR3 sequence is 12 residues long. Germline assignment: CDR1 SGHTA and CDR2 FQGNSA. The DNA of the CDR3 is TGTGCCAGCAGCTTAGACCGACCCCAAGCTTTCTTT. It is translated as CASSLDRPQAFF.

CDR3 amino acids: CASSWGTRLRTDTQYF. CDR3 bases: TGTGCCAGCAGCTGGGGGACACGGCTACGCACAGATACGCAGTATTTT. The genes are TRBV5-5 and TRBJ2-3; D might be TRBD1 (6 bases). This CDR3 is built from 16 residues. Trimming left V 3 bases short and J 1 base short, with 15 bases between. CDR1 is SGHKS, CDR2 YYEKEE, per germline (reference sequence).

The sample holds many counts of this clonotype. The chain's CDR3 is CASSRLLDEQFF. As DNA, the CDR3 is TGTGCCAGCAGTCGACTCTTGGATGAGCAGTTCTTC. V usage is TRBV6-2 or TRBV6-3 and J usage is TRBJ2-1, with D uncertain. V was cut by 5 bases and J by 8 bases, with 10 bases left in between. The germline V gene encodes CDR1 MNHEY and CDR2 SVGEGT. The CDR3 is 12 amino acids.

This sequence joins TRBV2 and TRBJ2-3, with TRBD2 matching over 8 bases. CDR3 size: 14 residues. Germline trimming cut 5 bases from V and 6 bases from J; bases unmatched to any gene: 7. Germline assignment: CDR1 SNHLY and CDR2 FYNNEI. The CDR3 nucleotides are TGTGCCAGCAGTTGGCGGGGGGAGGGGGATACGCAGTATTTT. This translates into CASSWRGEGDTQYF.